This T cell receptor (beta chain) was found in a study of shared clonotypes between healthy human individuals. CDR3 length: 15 residues. The germline V gene has CDR1 SEHNR and CDR2 FQNEAQ (reference sequence). V trimming: 1 base; J trimming: 1 base; junction bases outside the gene matches: 3. TCRdb's table, derived via immunoSEQ multiplex PCR, lists solely in-frame clones and lacks some. The sample contains over 950,000 clones, 70% to 80% of which appear only once. The sample taken for sequencing was memory CD4+ T cells from PBMCs. Stated subset: CD45RA-negative fraction. This chain links TRBV7-9 with TRBJ1-2; TRBD1 matches 7 bases. The TCR originated in a man between 18 and 35 years old in good health. Some clones in this sample may be carry-over from other donors' samples. CDR3 DNA sequence: TGTGCCAGCAGCTTAGGCAGGGGGAGTAACTATGGCTACACCTTC. Translated, it gives CASSLGRGSNYGYTF.